Sequencing of this TCR beta chain was carried out in a study of blood T cell repertoires in COVID-19. Study summary: Sample material is recorded as cDNA or gDNA derived from T cells, B-cell-depleted T cells, or PBMCs.

Per germline, CDR1 MGHDK and CDR2 SYGVNS. The CDR3 loop spans 14 amino acids. Trimming at V came to 2 bases and at J to 7 bases, leaving 3 bases not matched to a gene. Produced via immunoSEQ multiplex PCR; TCRdb's table is partial and in-frame only. This sample has 190,000 or so clones; roughly four fifths occur once, and the top ten carry 10% to 15%. Sequenced material: PBMCs or T cells enriched from blood (not recorded which). This chain connects TRBV25-1 to TRBJ2-5; 11 bases map to TRBD1. This sequence originates from a man aged 40-49 years who had recovered from COVID-19. This CDR3 reads CASSEQGTGGTQYF. CDR3 sequence (DNA): TGTGCCAGCAGTGAACAGGGGACAGGGGGGACCCAGTACTTC.